Listed here is a single T cell receptor beta chain. This sample was taken from a study of blood T cell repertoires in COVID-19. Study summary: From the United States, Italy and Spain came samples of acute and convalescent COVID-19. T cells, B-cell-depleted T cells, or PBMCs supplied cDNA or gDNA.

In the authors' methods: Scientists estimated how many nucleated cells there were by amplifying reference gene primers. Assay: immunoSEQ multiplex PCR; the TCRdb copy retains only in-frame clones and omits some. Clone size and V and J calls were adopted from that table, with D and trimming inferred from the DNA. The profile shows about 140,000 clones, around 86% of them singletons. V trimming: 5 bases; J trimming: 6 bases; junction bases outside the gene matches: 4. This CDR3 has 15 residues. Germline V CDR1 and CDR2: SGHVS, FQNEAQ. The receptor was isolated from a human donor in a cohort sampled during active COVID-19. The chain uses TRBV7-8 and TRBJ2-1; 13 positions match TRBD2. The material sequenced was peripheral blood. CDR3 in DNA: TGTGCCAGCAGCCCACTAGCGGGAGGGCTCAATGAGCAGTTCTTC. It is translated as CASSPLAGGLNEQFF.